This entry lists 14 T cell receptor beta chains sequenced from one sample in a study of blood T cell repertoires in COVID-19. Assay used: immunoSEQ multiplex PCR; TCRdb lists only in-frame clones, some missing. Here the sample spans about 300,000 clones, about nine tenths being singletons. The sequencing sample was made of PBMCs or T cells enriched from blood (not recorded which). The receptor source for this set is a woman under 30 who had recovered from COVID-19.

J is TRBJ2-1 and V is TRBV5-1; 9 bases agree with TRBD1. The CDR3 runs 15 residues. The trim removed 3 bases at V and 5 bases at J, leaving 6 bases unmatched. Per germline, CDR1 SGHRS and CDR2 YFSETQ. CDR3 residues: CASSSRDRVDNEQFF. In DNA, the CDR3 is TGCGCCAGCAGCTCCCGGGACAGGGTGGACAATGAGCAGTTCTTC.

This chain connects TRBV7-2 to TRBJ1-1; 9 bases fit TRBD1. The V and J ends lost 4 bases and 3 bases, in that order; junction bases with no gene match: 0. CDR3 length: 13 amino acids. Germline V gene lookup returns CDR1 SGHTA and CDR2 FQGNSA. CDR3 in DNA: TGTGCCAGCAGCTGGACAGGGGACACTGAAGCTTTCTTT. Encoded protein: CASSWTGDTEAFF. The full variable domain, its missing parts supplied by reference TRBV7-2 and TRBJ1-1, is GAGVSQSPSNKVTEKGKDVELRCDPISGHTALYWYRQSLGQGLEFLIYFQGNSAPDKSGLPSDRFSAERTGGSVSTLTIQRTQQEDSAVYLCASSWTGDTEAFFGQGTRLTVV.

This clone was seen a few times. The CDR3 is CASSRDTSYEQYF. The CDR3 region has the DNA TGCGCCAGCAGTAGGGACACCTCCTACGAGCAGTACTTC. This chain uses TRBV5-1 with TRBJ2-7; D might be TRBD1 (6 bases). CDR1 is SGHRS, CDR2 YFSETQ, per germline. The CDR3 is 13 amino acids. Trimming shortened V by 5 bases and J by 0 bases, and 9 bases separated the two germline ends.

The chain has TRBV7-2 and TRBJ2-1; TRBD2 agrees at 15 bases. This CDR3 comprises 16 residues. Germline values: CDR1 SGHTA, CDR2 FQGNSA. Trimming cost V 5 bases and J 8 bases; bases outside gene matches: 7. CDR3 loop: CASSPGLAGGGDEQFF. CDR3 nucleotide sequence: TGTGCCAGCAGCCCAGGACTAGCGGGAGGGGGCGATGAGCAGTTCTTC.

The rearrangement joins TRBV7-8 to TRBJ2-1; 13 nucleotides agree with TRBD2. Germline CDR1 SGHVS, CDR2 FQNEAQ. Trimming took 1 base from V and 3 from J; bases not matched to a gene: 0. This CDR3 has 16 amino acids. CDR3 sequence (DNA): TGTGCCAGCAGCTTAGGGACTAGCGGGAGCTACAATGAGCAGTTCTTC. Its protein product is CASSLGTSGSYNEQFF.

The rearrangement uses TRBV2 and TRBJ1-5; TRBD1 matches 9 bases. The V and J ends lost 2 bases and 1 base, in that order; junction bases with no gene match: 3. CDR1 and CDR2 (germline): SNHLY, FYNNEI. The CDR3 spans 16 residues. The CDR3 loop is CASSELGTGSNQPQHF. In DNA, the CDR3 is TGTGCCAGCAGTGAATTGGGGACAGGGAGCAATCAGCCCCAGCATTTT.

The chain's CDR3 is CASSADRGTEAFF. CDR3 bases: TGTGCCAGCAGCGCGGACAGGGGGACTGAAGCTTTCTTT. V is TRBV9 and J is TRBJ1-1, with 10 bases matching TRBD1. The CDR3 covers 13 residues. The J segment lost 5 bases and the V segment lost 3 bases, leaving 1 base of the junction unmatched. From germline, CDR1 is SGDLS and CDR2 YYNGEE.

A few counts support this clone. CDR3 in amino acids: CASSLGTSGDTQYF. CDR3 DNA: TGTGCCAGCAGCTTAGGTACTAGCGGGGATACGCAGTATTTT. The rearrangement joins TRBV7-9 to TRBJ2-3; TRBD2 aligns across 9 bases. The CDR3 has 14 amino acids. V trimming: 1 base; J trimming: 6 bases; junction bases outside the gene matches: 2. The germline V gene encodes CDR1 SEHNR and CDR2 FQNEAQ (reference sequence).

This chain connects TRBV12-5 to TRBJ1-3; D is unresolved. With 2 bases removed from V and 0 bases from J, the gap between germline ends came to 8 bases. Germline V gene data show CDR1 as LGHNT and CDR2 as FRNRAP. The CDR3 covers 15 residues. CDR3 in amino acids: CASGLMRSSGNTIYF. The CDR3 DNA sequence: TGTGCTAGTGGTTTGATGAGGTCCTCTGGAAACACCATATATTTT.

Only a few counts were recorded for this clone. J is TRBJ2-7 and V is TRBV28, with 8 bases matching TRBD1. This CDR3 region has 13 residues. Germline CDR1 and CDR2: MDHEN and SYDVKM. After removal of 4 bases from V and 5 bases from J, the junction contained 4 bases not matched to a gene. The CDR3: CASSWTGRHEQYF. The CDR3 bases are TGTGCCAGCAGTTGGACAGGGCGCCACGAGCAGTACTTC.

The chain joins TRBV6-5 to TRBJ1-1, with 9 bases fitting TRBD1. The CDR3 sequence is 13 residues long. Germline loops: CDR1 MNHEY, CDR2 SVGAGI. Trimming cost V 5 bases and J 4 bases; bases outside gene matches: 2. The chain's CDR3 is CASSQTGGTEAFF. CDR3 bases: TGTGCCAGCAGTCAGACAGGGGGCACTGAAGCTTTCTTT.

This clone has more than one count but fewer than ten. Other DNA sequences in this sample translate to the same CDR3. V and J are TRBV28 and TRBJ1-5, with D uncertain. The CDR3 contains 12 residues. Germline V gene sequence: CDR1 MDHEN, CDR2 SYDVKM. The ends were cut back, 7 bases at V and 2 bases at J, with 6 bases in the middle. The CDR3: CASIGGNQPQHF. The CDR3, as DNA: TGTGCCAGCATCGGAGGCAATCAGCCCCAGCATTTT. Together with reference TRBV28 and TRBJ1-5, the CDR3 gives the full variable domain: DVKVTQSSRYLVKRTGEKVFLECVQDMDHENMFWYRQDPGLGLRLIYFSYDVKMKEKGDIPEGYSVSREKKERFSLILESASTNQTSMYLCASIGGNQPQHFGDGTRLSIL.

The chain employs TRBV24-1 and TRBJ2-1, with 11 positions matching TRBD2. Germline V gene lookup returns CDR1 KGHDR and CDR2 SFDVKD. V gave up 6 bases and J gave up 4 bases; unmatched junction bases: 13. The CDR3 has 18 residues. The CDR3 coding sequence is TGTGCCACCAGTAGAGCCCGGGGGCTAGCGGGAGGTTACAATGAGCAGTTCTTC. Encoded protein: CATSRARGLAGGYNEQFF.

This sequence joins TRBV25-1 and TRBJ1-2; no definite D call. The CDR3 runs 11 residues. The V end was cut by 7 bases, the J end by 7 bases, with 10 bases between. Germline CDR1 reads MGHDK; CDR2 reads SYGVNS. CDR3: CASTGLGGYTF. CDR3 DNA: TGTGCCAGCACAGGTTTAGGTGGCTACACCTTC.